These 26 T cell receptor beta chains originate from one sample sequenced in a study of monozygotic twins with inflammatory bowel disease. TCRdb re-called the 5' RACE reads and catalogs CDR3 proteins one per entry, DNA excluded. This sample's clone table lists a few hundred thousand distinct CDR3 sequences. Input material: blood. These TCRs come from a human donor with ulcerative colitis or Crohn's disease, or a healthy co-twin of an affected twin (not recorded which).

The CDR3 sequence is CASSPTTSPGANTEAFF. V is TRBV18 and J is TRBJ1-1; as DNA is missing, the TRBD1 call by TCRdb cannot be tested. This CDR3 spans 17 amino acids. Germline V gene data show CDR1 as KGHSH and CDR2 as LQKENI. The whole variable domain, filled in from reference TRBV18 and TRBJ1-1, reads NAGVMQNPRHLVRRRGQEARLRCSPMKGHSHVYWYRQLPEEGLKFMVYLQKENIIDESGMPKERFSAEFPKEGPSILRIQQVVRGDSAAYFCASSPTTSPGANTEAFFGQGTRLTVV.

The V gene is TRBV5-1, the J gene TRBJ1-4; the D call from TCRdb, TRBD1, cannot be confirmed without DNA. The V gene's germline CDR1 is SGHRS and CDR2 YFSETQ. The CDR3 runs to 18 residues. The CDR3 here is CASSFQGAEVATNEKLFF.

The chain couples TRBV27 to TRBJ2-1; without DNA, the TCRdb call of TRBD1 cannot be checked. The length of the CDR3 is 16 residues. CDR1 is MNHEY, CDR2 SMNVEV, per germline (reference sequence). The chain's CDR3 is CASSSRLGDEGNEQFF.

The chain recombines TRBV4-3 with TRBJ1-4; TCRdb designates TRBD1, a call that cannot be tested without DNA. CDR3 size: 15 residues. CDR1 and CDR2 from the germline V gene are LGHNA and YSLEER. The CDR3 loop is CASSQEWDPNEKLFF.

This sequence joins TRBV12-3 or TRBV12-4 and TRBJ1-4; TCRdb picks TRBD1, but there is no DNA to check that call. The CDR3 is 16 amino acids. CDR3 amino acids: CASSLRFDRGDEKLFF.

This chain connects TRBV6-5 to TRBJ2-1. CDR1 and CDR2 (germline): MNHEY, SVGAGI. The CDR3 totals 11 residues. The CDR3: CASSYQQLQFF.

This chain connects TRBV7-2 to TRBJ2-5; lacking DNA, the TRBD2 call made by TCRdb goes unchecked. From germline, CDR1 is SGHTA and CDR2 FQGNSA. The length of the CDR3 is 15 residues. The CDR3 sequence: CASSSSSGYQETQYF.

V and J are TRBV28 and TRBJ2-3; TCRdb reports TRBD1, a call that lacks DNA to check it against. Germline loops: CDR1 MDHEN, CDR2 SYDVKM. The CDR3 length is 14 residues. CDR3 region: CASSYLQGTDTQYF.

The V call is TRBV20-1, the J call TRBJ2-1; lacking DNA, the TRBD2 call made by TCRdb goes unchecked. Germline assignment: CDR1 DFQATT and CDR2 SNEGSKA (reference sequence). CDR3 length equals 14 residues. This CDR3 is CSAGPLPSYNEQFF.

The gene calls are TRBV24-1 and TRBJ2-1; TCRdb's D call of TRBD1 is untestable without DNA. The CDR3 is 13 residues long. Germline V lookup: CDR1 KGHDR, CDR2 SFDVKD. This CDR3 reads CATRGQGAYEQFF.

The CDR3 is CASSLEGAGELFF. V and J are TRBV13 and TRBJ2-2; TCRdb proposes TRBD1, but this gene call is untestable without DNA. Germline V gene data show CDR1 as PRHDT and CDR2 as FYEKMQ (reference sequence). The CDR3 sequence is 13 residues long.

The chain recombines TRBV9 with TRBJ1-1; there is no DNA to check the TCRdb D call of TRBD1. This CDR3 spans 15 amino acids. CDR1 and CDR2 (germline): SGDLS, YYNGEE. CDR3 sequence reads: CASSAPQGVATEAFF.

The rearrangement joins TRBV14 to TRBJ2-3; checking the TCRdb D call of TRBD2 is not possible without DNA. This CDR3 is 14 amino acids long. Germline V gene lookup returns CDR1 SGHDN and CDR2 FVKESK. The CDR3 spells CASSQEKEEDTQYF. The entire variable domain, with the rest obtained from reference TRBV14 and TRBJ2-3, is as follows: EAGVTQFPSHSVIEKGQTVTLRCDPISGHDNLYWYRRVMGKEIKFLLHFVKESKQDESGMPNNRFLAERTGGTYSTLKVQPAELEDSGVYFCASSQEKEEDTQYFGPGTRLTVL.

CDR3 region: CASSRTGGLEQYF. The rearrangement joins TRBV12-3 or TRBV12-4 to TRBJ2-7; the TCRdb D gene call, TRBD1, has no DNA to confirm it. The CDR3 contains 13 residues.

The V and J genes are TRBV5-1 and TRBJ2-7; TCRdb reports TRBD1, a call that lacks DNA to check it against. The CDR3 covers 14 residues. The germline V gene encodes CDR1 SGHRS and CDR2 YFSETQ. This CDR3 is CASSSGTVNYEQYF. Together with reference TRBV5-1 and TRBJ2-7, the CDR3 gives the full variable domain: KAGVTQTPRYLIKTRGQQVTLSCSPISGHRSVSWYQQTPGQGLQFLFEYFSETQRNKGNFPGRFSGRQFSNSRSEMNVSTLELGDSALYLCASSSGTVNYEQYFGPGTRLTVT.

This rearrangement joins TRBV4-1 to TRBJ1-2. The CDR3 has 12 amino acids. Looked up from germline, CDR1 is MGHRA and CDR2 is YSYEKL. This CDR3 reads CASSQNQGGYTF.

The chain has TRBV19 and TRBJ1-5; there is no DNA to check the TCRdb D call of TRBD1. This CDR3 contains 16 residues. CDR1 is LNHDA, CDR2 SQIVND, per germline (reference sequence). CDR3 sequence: CASSTPGTGKYQPQHF.

The CDR3 region is CASSPSGNEQFF. V and J are TRBV12-3 or TRBV12-4 and TRBJ2-1; the D call from TCRdb, TRBD2, cannot be confirmed without DNA. The length of the CDR3 is 12 residues.

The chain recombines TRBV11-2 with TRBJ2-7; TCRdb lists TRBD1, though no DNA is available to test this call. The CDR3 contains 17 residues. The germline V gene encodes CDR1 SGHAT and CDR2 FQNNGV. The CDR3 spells CASSLSRSGAPSYEQYF.

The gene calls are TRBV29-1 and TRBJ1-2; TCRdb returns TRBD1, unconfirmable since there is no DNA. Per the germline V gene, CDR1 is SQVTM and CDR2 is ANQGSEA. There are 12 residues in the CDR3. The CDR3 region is CSVDRTGFGYTF.

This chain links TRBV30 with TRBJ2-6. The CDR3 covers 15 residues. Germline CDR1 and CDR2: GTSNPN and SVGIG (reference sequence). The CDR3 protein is CAWSDPEGGANVLTF. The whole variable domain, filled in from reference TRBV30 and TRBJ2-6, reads SQTIHQWPATLVQPVGSPLSLECTVEGTSNPNLYWYRQAAGRGLQLLFYSVGIGQISSEVPQNLSASRPQDRQFILSSKKLLLSDSGFYLCAWSDPEGGANVLTFGAGSRLTVL.

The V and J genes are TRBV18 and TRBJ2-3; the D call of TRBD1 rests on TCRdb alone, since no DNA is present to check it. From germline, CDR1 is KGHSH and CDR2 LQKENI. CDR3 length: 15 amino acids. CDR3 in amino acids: CASSSTGDYTDTQYF.

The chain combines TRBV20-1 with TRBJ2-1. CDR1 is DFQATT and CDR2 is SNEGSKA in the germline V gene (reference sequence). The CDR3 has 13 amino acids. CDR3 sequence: CSVAMVTYNEQFF.

The CDR3 is CASSPRGGSYTF. This chain joins TRBV18 and TRBJ1-2. The CDR3 has 12 amino acids. The V gene's germline CDR1 is KGHSH and CDR2 LQKENI.

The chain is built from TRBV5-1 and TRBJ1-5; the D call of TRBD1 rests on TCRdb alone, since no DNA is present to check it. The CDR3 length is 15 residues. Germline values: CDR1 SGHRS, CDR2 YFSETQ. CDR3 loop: CASSPESGRNQPQHF. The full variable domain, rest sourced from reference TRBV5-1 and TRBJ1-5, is KAGVTQTPRYLIKTRGQQVTLSCSPISGHRSVSWYQQTPGQGLQFLFEYFSETQRNKGNFPGRFSGRQFSNSRSEMNVSTLELGDSALYLCASSPESGRNQPQHFGDGTRLSIL.

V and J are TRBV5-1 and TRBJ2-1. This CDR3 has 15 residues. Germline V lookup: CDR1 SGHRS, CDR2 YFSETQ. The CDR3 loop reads CASSLDHNPYNEQFF. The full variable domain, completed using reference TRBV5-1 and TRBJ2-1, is KAGVTQTPRYLIKTRGQQVTLSCSPISGHRSVSWYQQTPGQGLQFLFEYFSETQRNKGNFPGRFSGRQFSNSRSEMNVSTLELGDSALYLCASSLDHNPYNEQFFGPGTRLTVL.